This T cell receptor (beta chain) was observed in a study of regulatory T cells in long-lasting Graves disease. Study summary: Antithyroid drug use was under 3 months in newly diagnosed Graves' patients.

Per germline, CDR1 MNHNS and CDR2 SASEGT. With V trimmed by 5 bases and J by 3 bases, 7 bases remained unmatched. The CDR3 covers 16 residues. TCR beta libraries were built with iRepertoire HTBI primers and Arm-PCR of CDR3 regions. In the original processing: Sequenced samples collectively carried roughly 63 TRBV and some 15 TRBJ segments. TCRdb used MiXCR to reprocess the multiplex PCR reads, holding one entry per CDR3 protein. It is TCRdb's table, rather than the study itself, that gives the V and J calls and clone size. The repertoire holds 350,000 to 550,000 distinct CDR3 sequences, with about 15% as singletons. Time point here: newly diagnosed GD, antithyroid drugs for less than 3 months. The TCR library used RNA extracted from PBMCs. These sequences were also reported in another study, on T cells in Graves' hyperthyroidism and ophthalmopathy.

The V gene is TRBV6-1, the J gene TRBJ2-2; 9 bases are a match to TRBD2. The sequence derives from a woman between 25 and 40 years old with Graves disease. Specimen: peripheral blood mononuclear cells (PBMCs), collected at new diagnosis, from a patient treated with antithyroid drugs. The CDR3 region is CASSIMGLAYTGELFF. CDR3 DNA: TGTGCCAGCAGTATTATGGGACTAGCCTACACCGGGGAGCTGTTTTTT.